These 18 T cell receptor beta chains share one sample of origin, sequenced in a study of T cell changes during pregnancy in multiple sclerosis. Measured with immunoSEQ multiplex PCR; TCRdb has only the in-frame clones, and not every one. The sample holds around 40,000 clones, roughly 89% seen once. The source material was CD4+ T cells from peripheral blood mononuclear cells, sampled in the first trimester of pregnancy. These receptors were collected from a female donor with multiple sclerosis, enrolled in a pregnancy study.

The rearrangement joins TRBV19 to TRBJ2-3; 8 positions match TRBD2. Germline V CDR1 and CDR2: LNHDA, SQIVND (reference sequence). Unmatched junction bases numbered 15, after V lost 9 bases and J lost 4 bases. This CDR3 comprises 16 residues. The DNA of the CDR3 is TGTGCCAGCACAGAGGATGGAGCGGGAGTAGCAGATACGCAGTATTTT. The encoded protein is CASTEDGAGVADTQYF.

J is TRBJ2-1 and V is TRBV9; TRBD1 agrees at 8 bases. The germline CDR1 and CDR2 sequences are SGDLS and YYNGEE. The CDR3 is 16 amino acids. The ends lost 4 bases at V and 7 bases at J; junction bases unmatched: 13. CDR3 in DNA: TGTGCCAGCAGCTCGAGCCCGACAGGGGTGGAGAATGAGCAGTTCTTC. It translates to CASSSSPTGVENEQFF.

The rearrangement uses TRBV7-3 and TRBJ1-1, with D perhaps TRBD1 (5 bases). Germline V lookup: CDR1 SGHTA, CDR2 FQGTGA. CDR3 length: 13 amino acids. Trimming pared 5 bases from V and 0 bases from J, leaving 7 bases between. CDR3 protein: CASSTDMNTEAFF. The CDR3, as DNA: TGTGCCAGCAGCACGGACATGAACACTGAAGCTTTCTTT.

The V call is TRBV4-2, the J call TRBJ2-3; D is undetermined. Per germline, CDR1 LGHNA and CDR2 YNFKEQ. V shed 0 bases and J shed 7 bases, with 8 bases lying between them. This CDR3 is 13 amino acids long. This chain's CDR3 is CASSQDRGYTQYF. CDR3 coding DNA: TGTGCCAGCAGCCAAGATCGTGGCTATACGCAGTATTTT.

This chain links TRBV7-9 with TRBJ2-3, with no clear D. Germline CDR1 SEHNR, CDR2 FQNEAQ (reference sequence). This CDR3 has 15 residues. V dropped 6 bases and J dropped 3 bases, with 16 bases sitting between them. CDR3 nucleotide sequence: TGTGCCAGCAGTCTCGACTCACCCGGGACAGATACGCAGTATTTT. As protein: CASSLDSPGTDTQYF.

J is TRBJ2-5 and V is TRBV28; D ambiguous. Germline V CDR1 and CDR2: MDHEN, SYDVKM. Trimming shortened V by 5 bases and J by 2 bases, and 9 bases separated the two germline ends. The CDR3 totals 13 residues. The CDR3, as DNA: TGTGCCAGCAGTCCTCACTTACAAGAGACCCAGTACTTC. It translates to CASSPHLQETQYF.

The CDR3 nucleotides are TGTGCCAGCACCGAAAAGCGGGAGGGAAAAGGAAACAATGAGCAGTTCTTC. Protein product: CASTEKREGKGNNEQFF. This sequence joins TRBV21-1 and TRBJ2-1; the table's D call, TRBD2, was not checked against the DNA. TRBV21-1 is a pseudogene. The CDR3 is 17 residues long.

This clone is a singleton in its sample. The V gene is TRBV30, the J gene TRBJ1-2; 9 positions agree with TRBD1. The length of the CDR3 is 15 residues. CDR1 is GTSNPN, CDR2 SVGIG, per germline (reference sequence). V was clipped by 1 base and J by 8 bases; unmatched bases: 11. The CDR3 region is CAWSDPQGAGQGYTF. CDR3 nucleotides: TGTGCCTGGAGTGACCCACAGGGGGCCGGGCAGGGCTACACCTTC.

This chain links TRBV14 with TRBJ2-7, with 7 bases lining up with TRBD1. V was clipped by 6 bases and J by 4 bases; unmatched bases: 15. Looked up from germline, CDR1 is SGHDN and CDR2 is FVKESK. The CDR3 extends over 16 amino acids. CDR3 residues: CASSPRPGQSFYEQYF. The CDR3 DNA follows: TGTGCCAGCAGTCCCCGTCCGGGACAGAGTTTTTACGAGCAGTACTTC.

The chain recombines TRBV12-5 with TRBJ2-3; D uncertain. V was shortened by 2 bases and J by 9 bases, with 12 bases between the two germline ends. Germline CDR1 LGHNT, CDR2 FRNRAP. The CDR3 extends over 13 amino acids. The chain's CDR3 is CASGLLSRPTQYF. The CDR3 coding sequence is TGTGCTAGTGGTTTGTTGTCCAGGCCAACGCAGTATTTT.

This clone appeared a single time. This chain uses TRBV7-3 with TRBJ2-7; 7 positions match TRBD2. This CDR3 is built from 18 residues. The V and J ends lost 5 bases and 0 bases, in that order; junction bases with no gene match: 16. Germline values: CDR1 SGHTA, CDR2 FQGTGA. The chain's CDR3 is CASSPGPRLAFSSYEQYF. The CDR3 DNA reads TGTGCCAGCAGCCCGGGGCCGAGACTAGCTTTTAGCTCCTACGAGCAGTACTTC.

The V call is TRBV6-5, the J call TRBJ2-7; maybe TRBD1 (7 bases). Germline CDR1 and CDR2: MNHEY and SVGAGI. CDR3 length equals 14 residues. V was clipped by 6 bases and J by 0 bases, with 12 bases between them. The CDR3 nucleotides are TGTGCCAGCAGGGCGGGACAGTTCTCCTACGAGCAGTACTTC. Translating it yields CASRAGQFSYEQYF.

The chain couples TRBV6-1 to TRBJ1-2; TRBD1 aligns across 7 bases. CDR3 length equals 17 residues. Trimming took 4 bases from V and 3 from J; bases not matched to a gene: 14. CDR1 MNHNS and CDR2 SASEGT come from the germline V gene. The CDR3 nucleotides read TGTGCCAGCAGTGTCCTTCCGGACAGGTTTAGTGACTATGGCTACACCTTC. Its protein is CASSVLPDRFSDYGYTF.

The chain is built from TRBV28 and TRBJ1-2, with 10 bases lining up with TRBD1. Per the germline V gene, CDR1 is MDHEN and CDR2 is SYDVKM. The V gene end was trimmed by 3 bases and the J gene end by 10 bases; junction bases not matched to a gene: 5. The CDR3 is 13 residues long. This CDR3 reads CASSFSTGGYYTF. Here the CDR3 DNA reads TGTGCCAGCAGTTTCTCGACAGGGGGCTACTACACCTTC.

The J gene is TRBJ1-2, the V gene TRBV5-3; possibly TRBD1 for D (5 bases). TRBV5-3 is placed among ORFs of uncertain function. The CDR3 runs 14 residues. Trimming took off 4 bases at V and 2 bases at J, with 12 bases between the two ends. Here the CDR3 reads CARSEGRVNYGYTF. The CDR3 nucleotides read TGTGCCAGAAGCGAAGGCAGGGTGAACTATGGCTACACCTTC.

The chain carries TRBV27 and TRBJ1-2; 7 positions agree with TRBD1. The CDR3 has 14 amino acids. The germline gives CDR1 MNHEY, CDR2 SMNVEV (reference sequence). Trimming cost V 7 bases and J 7 bases; bases outside gene matches: 12. The CDR3 DNA reads TGTGCCAGCACCGCCGGGACAGCCGGACGTGGCTACACCTTC. Protein product: CASTAGTAGRGYTF.

This clone has a single count. The chain combines TRBV27 with TRBJ1-4, with 7 bases aligning to TRBD1. J was trimmed by 6 bases and V by 6 bases; bases with no gene match: 7. The CDR3 has 14 amino acids. Germline V gene data show CDR1 as MNHEY and CDR2 as SMNVEV (reference sequence). The CDR3 nucleotides are TGTGCCAGCAGACCACCGGGACAGCATGAAAAACTGTTTTTT. Amino acids: CASRPPGQHEKLFF.

This clone was seen a few times. The chain is built from TRBV5-4 and TRBJ1-1, with a tentative D call TRBD1 (6 bases). Germline V gene sequence: CDR1 SGHNT, CDR2 YYREEE (reference sequence). This CDR3 comprises 17 residues. V was cut by 4 bases and J by 0 bases, with 19 bases left in between. The CDR3 DNA reads as TGTGCCAGCAGCCTAGGGACAAGACGACCACTGAACACTGAAGCTTTCTTT. This gives the protein CASSLGTRRPLNTEAFF.